This section outlines one T cell receptor (beta chain) sequence together with its context. The antigen this receptor binds is unknown. No much larger clonotype is one base removed from it; base qualities were not supplied. The CDR3 holds 13 amino acids from the cysteine to the phenylalanine. Kept here is only the CDR3 DNA, which spans 39 bases and is read in frame from base 1. CDR1 SGHRS and CDR2 YFSETQ were looked up in the germline V gene. V ends up 4 bases short and J 6 bases short, with an unmatched junction base count of 5. This sample is part of a study of cytomegalovirus exposure and HLA in healthy donors (dated by TCRdb to the late 2010s). In the study overall: According to an earlier analysis of 587 of the donors, 150 million to 200 million T cells yielded 117 million unique TCR beta sequences and around 300 Gb of sequence data. An early release covering about 600 HLA-typed donors comprised around 300 gigabases of sequencing data and about 90 million unique TCR sequences. Of the roughly 390 genotyped donors, more than 75% were placed in the genetic ancestry cluster associated with self-reported Caucasian donors. The aim of the study was to test whether cataloging public T cell receptors could identify signatures of past pathogen exposure. The study used immunosequencing to profile the T cell repertoires of under 700 subjects and linked those repertoires to cytomegalovirus serostatus. A separate validation cohort of approximately 130 different subjects was used in addition to the 666-subject first cohort. High-throughput TCR immunosequencing, statistical association of individual TCRs with disease status, and machine learning were combined to predict cytomegalovirus infection status. A later analysis re-examined previously published TCR beta repertoires from hundreds of donors and added high-resolution HLA genotyping to investigate patterns of TCR occurrence. Rather than using new phenotypic data, the later analysis identified candidate immune exposures from TCR beta sequences and from how often those sequences occurred across donors. To decide whether each TCR beta V gene segment behaved as functional or pseudogenic, an earlier analysis of fewer than 750 of the donors relied on high-throughput TCR beta sequencing. Donor age, sex, ethnicity and CMV serostatus were compiled alongside the repertoire data. In a later genetic analysis, genome-wide SNP genotypes for about 65% of the 666 donors were used, and that subset was treated as a discovery cohort. All discovery cohort repertoires had been generated using a single sequencing platform. HLA typing covered class I and class II loci at four-digit resolution. The number of typed donors differed by locus: roughly 629-630 for A, B, C, DRB1 and DQB1; 522 for DQA1; around 610 for DPA1; and around 490 for DPB1. Roughly 5 DR-DQ haplotypes were handled as single units for association and clustering, since linkage in the cohort was strong. Across under 500 genotyped donors of the cohort, an average of roughly 250,000 unique TCR beta nucleotide sequences per donor were sequenced, and roughly a sixth of those sequences were non-productive. General findings and caveats noted by the study authors: In an earlier analysis of approximately 600 of the donors, most TCR beta V segments were observed in productive rearrangements about 87% or about 30% of the time, broadly matching IMGT annotations. Roughly 15 rarely observed V segments, including chromosome 9 orphons, were excluded from the earlier analysis of several hundred of the donors because counts were too low. The classifier was reported to diagnose cytomegalovirus status with high specificity and sensitivity in both the original cohort and the validation cohort. A further reported finding was that TCR beta sequences accurately predicted the HLA-A and HLA-B alleles for most subjects in the first cohort. The cohort was sequenced for TCR beta chains only, and without alpha or paired-chain data the features that could be detected were limited. Because some donors lacked HLA typing at each locus, the association tests relied only on the typed subset. A later analysis reported that several top co-occurrence clusters appeared linked to parvovirus B19, influenza, CMV and Epstein-Barr virus. A later analysis associated 16,951 TCR beta sequences with specific HLA alleles at a false discovery rate of 0.05. Assigning TCR associations to individual alleles was difficult when HLA alleles, especially DR and DQ, strongly co-occurred. Some IMGT-functional V segments, including TRBV6-2 and TRBV6-3, could not be distinguished by the 87-base-pair reads and were therefore excluded. A later genetic analysis reported fewer N-insertions in productive TCRs among donors in an Asian-associated ancestry cluster than the 666-donor mean. Immune exposure information for the cohort was limited to CMV serostatus. The authors suggested that the approach could potentially be generalized to other disease states and immunological phenotypes. In a later analysis, the rate of TCR association differed among HLA loci, with DRB1 alleles having the most associated TCRs and HLA-C alleles having the fewest. Linkage disequilibrium might explain the correlated functional status among segregating V segments, but an unknown experimental factor could not be ruled out. An association between a missense DCLRE1C variant and V-gene and J-gene trimming of TCR beta chains was found in a later genetic analysis and replicated in an independent cohort. Most TCR sequences were observed very rarely across donors, whereas some public TCRs were present in many individuals. A later analysis found that HLA-associated TCR beta chains were more clonally expanded and had lower generation probabilities than equally common non-associated chains. A cluster of highly shared sequence variants was judged likely to represent a technical artifact of the sequencing pipeline. In the study, about 150 TCR beta chains were listed as associated with cytomegalovirus. The presence/absence analyses assumed that sequencing depth was roughly uniform across donors, and that assumption may not be true. In vitro tests confirmed that three of the cytomegalovirus-associated TCR beta chains recognize cytomegalovirus antigens. According to a later analysis, most CMV-associated TCR beta chains appeared to be HLA-restricted, and the HLA associations seemed to be driven largely by CMV exposure.

The cohort was made up of 650 to 700 healthy bone marrow donors. Cohort members were all nominally healthy when sampled, although unrecorded immune exposures were likely present. CMV serostatus was recorded as positive for roughly 300 and negative for about 50% of the roughly 670 cohort members, whereas no CMV serostatus was recorded for the donor in question. Each donor provided a peripheral blood sample, and peripheral blood mononuclear cells were used for TCR beta sequencing. The Qiagen DNeasy Blood Extraction Kit was used to extract genomic DNA from the blood cell samples. Libraries were constructed by the immunoSEQ multiplex PCR assay. For the multiplex PCR, a mixture combining 60 forward primers for TCR Vbeta segments and 13 reverse primers for TCR Jbeta segments was used. Amplification of the CDR3 region of rearranged TCR beta genes was performed with a multiplex PCR assay on genomic DNA. Amplified TCR beta libraries were sequenced as 87-base-pair reads on the Illumina HiSeq System. The original pipeline was this. A later analysis tallied roughly 76 million unique TCR beta chains across the 550 to 850 repertoires, and some 10 million of those chains were shared by two or more donors. A nearest-neighbor algorithm error-corrected the raw reads and collapsed the reads into unique sequences, merging closely related sequences to remove PCR and sequencing errors. V, D and J gene segments were assigned by aligning CDR3 sequences to IMGT reference sequences. For a sequence to be retained, a match of at least six nucleotides to both a V gene segment and a J gene segment was required. A rearrangement counted as productive if the CDR3 had no stop codons and remained in frame with V and J, and every other rearrangement counted as non-productive. CDR3 was defined by IMGT convention, running from the second conserved V-encoded cysteine to the conserved J-encoded phenylalanine. Sequences without an unambiguous match to a single V gene segment were excluded from the earlier analysis of about 640 of the donors. An earlier analysis of a few hundred of the donors called V segments functional above 56.7% productive rearrangements and segregating when the between-donor standard deviation exceeded 5%. A statistical classification framework was developed to diagnose cytomegalovirus status using the catalog of TCR beta chain sequences. V and J gene assignment, in a later analysis, came from comparing TCR nucleotide sequences with IMGT/GENE-DB human TR gene sequences. In a later analysis, CDR3 sequences and most-parsimonious VDJ recombination scenarios were assigned using the TCRdist pipeline. In a later analysis, every TCR beta chain was defined by the combination of its CDR3 amino acid sequence and its V-gene family, and reads without a unique V-gene family were dropped. In a later analysis, around 600 highly shared, low-generation-probability nucleotide sequences were removed to address suspected cross-contamination and a sequencing artifact. In a later analysis, a clonal expansion index was calculated for each public chain from normalized within-repertoire ranks of inferred template counts. In a later analysis, generation probabilities were computed with a VDJ recombination model fitted to out-of-frame rearrangements, and the resulting probabilities were checked against IGoR. A later analysis scored TCR-TCR, TCR-HLA and TCR-CMV co-occurrence with hypergeometric tests, applying a repertoire-size bias correction to TCR pairs. False discovery rates were estimated in a later analysis by permuting HLA or CMV assignments 20 times. In a later analysis, co-occurring TCRs were grouped using DBSCAN, with TCRdist sequence similarity added in when clustering inside HLA-allele-positive subsets. For co-occurrence clustering, repertoires with fewer than 30,000 or more than 120,000 public chains were excluded, along with five or six repertoires with anomalous nucleotide sharing. TCRdb re-hosts the immuneACCESS table, in-frame sequences only. Its copies lack some clones; in the studies checked, an unresolved V gene accounts for under half of them, and the cause for the rest is not known. The V and J calls and the clone size are those of that table, but D and trimming were determined from the DNA. This sample gives about 130,000 clones in total; about 73% of them show up just once. Roughly 2.7% of the sample rests with the top ten.

The receptor was isolated from a human donor in good health. The sample consisted of PBMCs. The chain is made from TRBV5-1 and TRBJ1-2, and 8 junctional nucleotides match TRBD1. CDR3 protein: CASSVDRDNGYTF. The DNA sequence reads TGCGCCAGCAGCGTGGACAGGGATAATGGCTACACCTTC.